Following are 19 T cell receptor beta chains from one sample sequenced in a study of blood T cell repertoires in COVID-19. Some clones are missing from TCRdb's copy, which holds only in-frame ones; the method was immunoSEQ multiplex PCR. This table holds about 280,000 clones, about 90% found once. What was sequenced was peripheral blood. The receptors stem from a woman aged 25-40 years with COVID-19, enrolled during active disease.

The CDR3 region is CASSELGREDEQFF. CDR3 sequence (DNA): TGTGCCAGCAGTGAATTGGGTCGAGAGGATGAGCAGTTCTTC. This rearrangement joins TRBV2 to TRBJ2-1; no definite D call. The CDR3 runs 14 residues. V was shortened by 2 bases and J by 8 bases, with 13 bases between the two germline ends. In germline, CDR1 is SNHLY, CDR2 FYNNEI.

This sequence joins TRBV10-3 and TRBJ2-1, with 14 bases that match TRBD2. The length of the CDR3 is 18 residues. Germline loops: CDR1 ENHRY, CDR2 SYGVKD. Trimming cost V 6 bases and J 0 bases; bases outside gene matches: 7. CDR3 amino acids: CAIRGLAGGPSSYNEQFF. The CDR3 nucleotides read TGTGCCATCAGAGGACTAGCGGGGGGCCCAAGCTCCTACAATGAGCAGTTCTTC.

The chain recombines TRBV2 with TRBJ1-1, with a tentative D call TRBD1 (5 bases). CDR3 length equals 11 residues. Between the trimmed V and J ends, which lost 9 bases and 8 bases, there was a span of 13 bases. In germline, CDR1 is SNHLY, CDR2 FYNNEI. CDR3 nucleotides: TGTGCCAGTAACAGGCTTCAAGAAGCTTTCTTT. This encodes CASNRLQEAFF.

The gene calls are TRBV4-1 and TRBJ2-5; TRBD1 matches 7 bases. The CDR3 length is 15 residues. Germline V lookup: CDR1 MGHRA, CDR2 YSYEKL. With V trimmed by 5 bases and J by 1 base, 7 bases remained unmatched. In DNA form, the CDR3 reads TGCGCCAGCAGCTACCCGGGACAGACCCAAGAGACCCAGTACTTC. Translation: CASSYPGQTQETQYF.

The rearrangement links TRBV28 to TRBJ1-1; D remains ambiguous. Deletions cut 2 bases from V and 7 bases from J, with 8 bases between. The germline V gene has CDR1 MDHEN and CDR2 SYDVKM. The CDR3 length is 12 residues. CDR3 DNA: TGTGCCAGCAGTTTACTTAGAAATGAAGCTTTCTTT. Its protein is CASSLLRNEAFF. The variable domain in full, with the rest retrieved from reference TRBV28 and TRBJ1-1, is DVKVTQSSRYLVKRTGEKVFLECVQDMDHENMFWYRQDPGLGLRLIYFSYDVKMKEKGDIPEGYSVSREKKERFSLILESASTNQTSMYLCASSLLRNEAFFGQGTRLTVV.

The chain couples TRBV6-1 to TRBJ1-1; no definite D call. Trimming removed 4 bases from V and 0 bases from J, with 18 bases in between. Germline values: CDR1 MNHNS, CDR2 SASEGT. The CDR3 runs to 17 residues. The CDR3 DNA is TGTGCCAGCAGTGCATATTCCGTTTGGGCCGTGAACACTGAAGCTTTCTTT. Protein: CASSAYSVWAVNTEAFF.

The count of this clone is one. The CDR3 DNA reads as TGCGCCAGCAGCCAAGTGTTGGGACAGGGCAACTATGGCTACACCTTC. This sequence encodes CASSQVLGQGNYGYTF. This chain connects TRBV4-1 to TRBJ1-2; TRBD1 agrees at 9 bases. From germline, CDR1 is MGHRA and CDR2 YSYEKL. CDR3 size: 16 residues. V shed 1 base and J 2 bases; nucleotides not matched to a gene: 5.

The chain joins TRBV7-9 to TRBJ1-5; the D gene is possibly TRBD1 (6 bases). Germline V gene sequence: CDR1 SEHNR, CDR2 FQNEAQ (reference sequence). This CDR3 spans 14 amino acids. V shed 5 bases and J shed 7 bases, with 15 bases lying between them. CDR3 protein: CASSGGGGGQPQHF. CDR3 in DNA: TGTGCCAGCAGCGGAGGGGGGGGCGGGCAGCCCCAGCATTTT.

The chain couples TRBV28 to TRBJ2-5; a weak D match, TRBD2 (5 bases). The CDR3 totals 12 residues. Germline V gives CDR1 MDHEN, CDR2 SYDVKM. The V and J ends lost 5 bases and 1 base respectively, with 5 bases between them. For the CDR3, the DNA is TGTGCCAGCAGTGGACTCCAAGAGACCCAGTACTTC. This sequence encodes CASSGLQETQYF.

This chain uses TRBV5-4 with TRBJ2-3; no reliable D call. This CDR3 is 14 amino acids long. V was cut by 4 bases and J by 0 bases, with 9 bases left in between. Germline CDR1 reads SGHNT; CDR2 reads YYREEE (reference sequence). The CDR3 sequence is CASSPRLSTDTQYF. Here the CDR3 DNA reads TGTGCCAGCAGCCCAAGACTTAGCACAGATACGCAGTATTTT.

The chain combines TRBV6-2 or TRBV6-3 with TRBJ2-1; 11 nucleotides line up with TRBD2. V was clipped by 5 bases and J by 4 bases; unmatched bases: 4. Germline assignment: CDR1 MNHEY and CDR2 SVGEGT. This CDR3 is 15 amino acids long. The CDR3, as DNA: TGTGCCAGCAGTGAGGGACTAGCGGATTACAATGAGCAGTTCTTC. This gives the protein CASSEGLADYNEQFF.

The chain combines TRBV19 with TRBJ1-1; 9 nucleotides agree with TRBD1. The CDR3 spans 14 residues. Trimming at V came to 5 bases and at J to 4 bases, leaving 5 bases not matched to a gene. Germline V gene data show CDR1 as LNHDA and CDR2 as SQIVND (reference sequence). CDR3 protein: CASSEGQGFTEAFF. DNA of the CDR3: TGTGCCAGTAGTGAGGGACAGGGATTCACTGAAGCTTTCTTT.

DNA of the CDR3: TGTGCCAGCAGTGAAGCGCGCAGGGGAAGGGGGCTCTACGAGCAGTACTTC. Translated, it gives CASSEARRGRGLYEQYF. The rearrangement uses TRBV6-1 and TRBJ2-7; 7 nucleotides agree with TRBD1. V shed 0 bases and J 3 bases; nucleotides not matched to a gene: 11. CDR3 length equals 17 residues. In germline, CDR1 is MNHNS, CDR2 SASEGT.

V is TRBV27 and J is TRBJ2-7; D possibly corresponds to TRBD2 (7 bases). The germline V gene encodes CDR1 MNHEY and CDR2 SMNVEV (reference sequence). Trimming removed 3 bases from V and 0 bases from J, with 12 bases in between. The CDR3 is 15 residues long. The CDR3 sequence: CASSFGGQGSYEQYF. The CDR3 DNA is TGTGCCAGCAGTTTCGGGGGGCAGGGCTCCTACGAGCAGTACTTC.

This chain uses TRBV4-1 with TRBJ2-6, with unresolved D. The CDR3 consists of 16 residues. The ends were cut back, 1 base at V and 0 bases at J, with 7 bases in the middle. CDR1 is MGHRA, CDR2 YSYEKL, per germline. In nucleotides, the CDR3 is TGCGCCAGCAGCCAAGTACAGCTCTCTGGGGCCAACGTCCTGACTTTC. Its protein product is CASSQVQLSGANVLTF.

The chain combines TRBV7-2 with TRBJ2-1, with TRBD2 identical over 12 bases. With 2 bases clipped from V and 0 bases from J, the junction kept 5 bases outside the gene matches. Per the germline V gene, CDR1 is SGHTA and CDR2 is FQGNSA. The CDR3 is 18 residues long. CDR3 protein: CASSLWLAGGSSYNEQFF. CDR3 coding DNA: TGTGCCAGCAGCTTATGGCTAGCGGGGGGGAGCTCCTACAATGAGCAGTTCTTC.

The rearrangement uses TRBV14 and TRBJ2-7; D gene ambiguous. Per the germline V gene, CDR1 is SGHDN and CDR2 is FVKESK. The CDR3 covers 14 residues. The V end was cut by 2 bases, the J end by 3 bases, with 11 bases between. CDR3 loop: CASSQSDTDYEQYF. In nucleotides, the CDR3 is TGTGCCAGCAGCCAATCAGACACGGACTACGAGCAGTACTTC.

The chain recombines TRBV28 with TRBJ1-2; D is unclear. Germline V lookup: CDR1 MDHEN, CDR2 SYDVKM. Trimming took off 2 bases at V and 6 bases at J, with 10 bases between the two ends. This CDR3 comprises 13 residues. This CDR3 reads CASSLQPSDGYTF. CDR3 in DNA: TGTGCCAGCAGTTTACAACCATCGGATGGCTACACCTTC.

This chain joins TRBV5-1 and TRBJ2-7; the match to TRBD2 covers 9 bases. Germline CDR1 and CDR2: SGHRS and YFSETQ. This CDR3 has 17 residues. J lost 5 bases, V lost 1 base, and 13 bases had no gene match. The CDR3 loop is CASSLIAGALFPNEQYF. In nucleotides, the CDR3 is TGCGCCAGCAGCTTGATAGCGGGGGCCCTATTTCCCAACGAGCAGTACTTC.